The T cell receptor (beta chain) under discussion was sequenced for a study of radiotherapy plus CTLA-4 blockade in lung cancer. As for the study in general: With 25% to 35% of patients having disease control, objective responses were seen in 15% to 20%.

As to this clone: As yet, its antigen is unknown.

This table comes from immunoSEQ multiplex PCR, and its TCRdb copy is limited to in-frame clones, with some not included. This table holds about 87,000 clones, about 88% found once. Study-wide findings and caveats: Clones derived from tumor TCRs expanded in blood after radiotherapy plus ipilimumab.

The study gave focal radiation plus ipilimumab CTLA-4 blockade to patients with chemo-refractory metastatic non-small-cell lung cancer. The sample was peripheral blood, taken from a patient treated with radiotherapy plus ipilimumab. The source is a human donor with non-small cell lung cancer that progressed on radiotherapy plus ipilimumab.

CDR3 loop: CSVGPDRGKDTQYF. As DNA, the CDR3 is TGCAGCGTTGGGCCTGACAGGGGTAAAGATACGCAGTATTTT. V usage is TRBV29-1 and J usage is TRBJ2-3, with 8 positions matching TRBD1. CDR3 length equals 14 residues. In germline, CDR1 is SQVTM, CDR2 ANQGSEA. J lost 5 bases, V lost 4 bases, and 8 bases had no gene match.